The 14 T cell receptor beta chains listed next were all sequenced from one sample in a study of T cells expressing NK-cell markers. TCRdb re-called the 5' RACE reads; one entry per CDR3 protein, DNA not given. This sample's table reports 400,000 to 450,000 distinct CDR3 sequences. Source material: blood T cells: a sorted CD56 or NKG2C T cell subset, CD4+ or CD8+ T cells, or bulk PBMC T cells (not recorded which). Receptors originate from a woman between 18 and 75 years old in good health.

V usage is TRBV30 and J usage is TRBJ1-2; the TCRdb call, TRBD1, lacks DNA for checking. The CDR3 has 16 amino acids. Germline V gene data show CDR1 as GTSNPN and CDR2 as SVGIG (reference sequence). This chain's CDR3 is CAWRGNRGLANYGYTF.

The chain employs TRBV3-1 and TRBJ1-1; there is no DNA to check the TCRdb D call of TRBD1. This CDR3 comprises 14 residues. In germline, CDR1 is LGHDT, CDR2 YNNKEL (reference sequence). The chain's CDR3 is CASSYRTGRTEAFF.

The V and J genes are TRBV6-5 and TRBJ1-2; TCRdb calls TRBD1, which cannot be checked without DNA. Germline V gene sequence: CDR1 MNHEY, CDR2 SVGAGI. The CDR3 is 18 residues long. The CDR3: CASSSRQGQGESNYGYTF.

The J gene is TRBJ2-5, the V gene TRBV7-9; TCRdb's D gene call, TRBD2, goes unchecked for lack of DNA. Germline CDR1 reads SEHNR; CDR2 reads FQNEAQ (reference sequence). The CDR3 consists of 15 residues. The CDR3 sequence is CASSFRAGEAETQYF.

The genes are TRBV5-1 and TRBJ2-1; TCRdb's D gene call, TRBD2, goes unchecked for lack of DNA. The length of the CDR3 is 15 residues. The germline V gene encodes CDR1 SGHRS and CDR2 YFSETQ. The CDR3 loop reads CASSLSGSSGDEQFF.

V usage is TRBV20-1 and J usage is TRBJ2-3; TCRdb designates TRBD2, a call that cannot be tested without DNA. CDR3 length equals 15 residues. Germline CDR1 and CDR2: DFQATT and SNEGSKA (reference sequence). The CDR3 reads CSARGTSGGTDTQYF.

The chain couples TRBV19 to TRBJ1-5; checking the TCRdb D call of TRBD1 is not possible without DNA. The length of the CDR3 is 14 residues. Germline CDR1 and CDR2: LNHDA and SQIVND (reference sequence). The CDR3 spells CASSYTGAYQPQHF.

V usage is TRBV6-1 and J usage is TRBJ2-3; TCRdb lists TRBD1, though no DNA is available to test this call. The CDR3 totals 14 residues. Germline V gene lookup returns CDR1 MNHNS and CDR2 SASEGT. The CDR3 protein is CASMWTGRTDTQYF.

The CDR3 spells CASSRGGQDGYTF. The J gene is TRBJ1-2, the V gene TRBV7-6. The CDR3 is 13 amino acids. Looked up from germline, CDR1 is SGHVS and CDR2 is FNYEAQ.

This sequence joins TRBV12-3 or TRBV12-4 and TRBJ2-5; lacking DNA, the TRBD1 call made by TCRdb goes unchecked. This CDR3 comprises 14 residues. This CDR3 is CASTMGGAVETQYF.

This chain connects TRBV5-4 to TRBJ2-1; the D call from TCRdb, TRBD2, cannot be confirmed without DNA. The CDR3 is 16 residues long. Germline CDR1 SGHNT, CDR2 YYREEE (reference sequence). CDR3 loop: CASSLSAGGAYNEQFF.

The CDR3 protein is CASSPGTANTEAFF. The V call is TRBV27, the J call TRBJ1-1; lacking DNA, the TRBD1 call made by TCRdb goes unchecked. The CDR3 runs 14 residues. Germline-derived CDR1 and CDR2 are MNHEY and SMNVEV (reference sequence).

The chain employs TRBV7-2 and TRBJ2-3; TCRdb indicates TRBD2, and absent DNA this call remains unverified. Germline CDR1 SGHTA, CDR2 FQGNSA. The CDR3 covers 16 residues. Here the CDR3 reads CASSFKAGDGVDTQYF.

The chain uses TRBV25-1 and TRBJ2-1; TCRdb's D call, TRBD1, is unchecked because there is no DNA. The germline gives CDR1 MGHDK, CDR2 SYGVNS. The CDR3 contains 16 residues. This CDR3 reads CASSEWGGQSYNEQFF.